This is a list of T cell receptor beta chains from one sample in a study of Graves' ophthalmopathy and Graves' hyperthyroidism. TCRdb re-called the multiplex PCR reads with MiXCR, one entry per CDR3 protein. This sample has 360,000 or so distinct CDR3 sequences; about 18% occur once, and the top ten carry approximately 1.4%. The sample was peripheral blood. These receptors all come from a woman between 18 and 29 years old with Graves' ophthalmopathy. CDR3s leave out the opening cysteine and the closing phenylalanine or tryptophan.

CDR3	V	J	length
ASSFRGQGHSPLH	TRBV7-2	TRBJ1-6	13
ATTNRDNYNSPLH	TRBV15	TRBJ1-6	13
ASSVASQSYNEQF	TRBV9	TRBJ2-1	13
ASSIGWTDQPQH	TRBV19	TRBJ1-5	12
ASSLGSGGLNEQY	TRBV7-9	TRBJ2-7	13
SAPGGGYGYT	TRBV20-1	TRBJ1-2	10
ATSVGDGTGNHEQY	TRBV24-1	TRBJ2-7	14
ASSYLAGDEQY	TRBV12-3/TRBV12-4	TRBJ2-7	11
SAQIMGTDTQY	TRBV20-1	TRBJ2-3	11
ASSPGINYGYT	TRBV27	TRBJ1-2	11
ASSRQGAYQPQH	TRBV6-2/TRBV6-3	TRBJ1-5	12
ASSEVEEGNEQY	TRBV6-1	TRBJ2-7	12
ATSRSFITHEQY	TRBV15	TRBJ2-7	12
ASSPDTGGTETQY	TRBV28	TRBJ2-5	13
ASTPQGRRTEAF	TRBV19	TRBJ1-1	12
ASSLTHASGGPSGETQY	TRBV5-1	TRBJ2-5	17
ASRGDRENYGYT	TRBV6-5	TRBJ1-2	12
ASIRAGVNTEAF	TRBV6-5	TRBJ1-1	12
ASRGSSNQPQH	TRBV7-2	TRBJ1-5	11
ASSMGSSYEQY	TRBV19	TRBJ2-7	11
ASSWLAGSNYEQY	TRBV7-8	TRBJ2-7	13
ASGSVAQY	TRBV6-2/TRBV6-3	TRBJ2-7	8
ASSFSGADSPLH	TRBV5-1	TRBJ1-6	12
SARGLISYEQY	TRBV20-1	TRBJ2-7	11
ASSWVGGQETQY	TRBV27	TRBJ2-5	12
ASSAEAEVLETQY	TRBV9	TRBJ2-5	13
ASTKTGSYEQY	TRBV12-3/TRBV12-4	TRBJ2-7	11
ANSFQIGNTEAF	TRBV27	TRBJ1-1	12
ASSPPRRTYT	TRBV28	TRBJ1-2	10
ASSEWGAENYGYT	TRBV6-1	TRBJ1-2	13
ASSRTSDAAKNIQY	TRBV7-2	TRBJ2-4	14
SASIGTDQPQH	TRBV20-1	TRBJ1-5	11
ASRLGQGHYGYT	TRBV12-3/TRBV12-4	TRBJ1-2	12
ASTGGRRFSVGYT	TRBV6-1	TRBJ1-2	13
SAASPGKGETQY	TRBV29-1	TRBJ2-5	12
AAAKERRPTEQY	TRBV2	TRBJ2-7	12
ATAPNSGVSSYEQY	TRBV19	TRBJ2-7	14
AWSSMSGYYEQY	TRBV30	TRBJ2-7	12
ASSLGREGHDEQY	TRBV7-2	TRBJ2-7	13
ASHRELAF	TRBV27	TRBJ1-1	8
ASSALGLAGNSYEQY	TRBV6-4	TRBJ2-7	15
ASSRTGTGDEQY	TRBV7-9	TRBJ2-7	12
SASRGEAYQPQH	TRBV20-1	TRBJ1-5	12
SASVSDSYEQY	TRBV20-1	TRBJ2-7	11
ASSPHSGRWNTEAF	TRBV28	TRBJ1-1	14
ASSLDSPPRETQY	TRBV12-3/TRBV12-4	TRBJ2-5	13
ASSYPVAGYGYT	TRBV6-2/TRBV6-3	TRBJ1-2	12
ASSLGGGRNTEAF	TRBV12-3/TRBV12-4	TRBJ1-1	13
ASSLSGGATGELF	TRBV7-2	TRBJ2-2	13
ATSTGTSGRYEQY	TRBV15	TRBJ2-7	13
ASKFGTGIEGYT	TRBV6-5	TRBJ1-2	12
ASSDESPVGMETQY	TRBV6-4	TRBJ2-5	14
ASSDPRGGESSYEQY	TRBV6-2/TRBV6-3	TRBJ2-7	15
ASSGLGGAEEY	TRBV5-1	TRBJ2-7	11
ASSSSGRVTYRSNQPQH	TRBV28	TRBJ1-5	17
ASSPHRDSPGD	TRBV7-2	TRBJ2-4	11
ASSARPGTSYEQY	TRBV6-1	TRBJ2-7	13
ASSYRNRGGQPQH	TRBV6-5	TRBJ1-5	13
AISESRVSEYEQY	TRBV10-3	TRBJ2-7	13